Sequencing of this T cell receptor beta chain was carried out in a study of T cells in Graves' hyperthyroidism and ophthalmopathy. CDR1 and CDR2 (germline): SGHTA, FQGTGA. The V gene end was trimmed by 5 bases and the J gene end by 6 bases; junction bases not matched to a gene: 7. The CDR3 spans 14 residues. Authors of the study amplified TCR beta CDR3 regions from RNA transcripts. HTBI primers drove first-round RT-PCR of the TCR CDR3. A single record per CDR3 protein comes from TCRdb applying MiXCR to the multiplex PCR reads. Seen here are about 710,000 distinct CDR3 sequences, about a sixth observed once, and the top ten hold 8.4%. Newly diagnosed hyperthyroidism patients aged 18 to 65 years had disease lasting under 2 months. The study left out patients who had uncontrolled infection, other autoimmune disease, pregnancy or lactation.

Sequencing was done on a sample of blood. The chain carries TRBV7-3 and TRBJ2-1, with 7 positions matching TRBD2. The TCR was taken from a man between 18 and 29 years old with Graves' hyperthyroidism. For the CDR3, the DNA is TGTGCCAGCAGCCCCGGGACTACTATCAATGAGCAGTTCTTC. It encodes CASSPGTTINEQFF.